The TCR beta chain under discussion was sequenced for a study of blood T cell repertoires in COVID-19. In the study overall: In each case, the material was cDNA or gDNA derived from T cells, B-cell-depleted T cells, or PBMCs.

This CDR3 region has 15 residues. Losses at the gene ends were 2 bases for V and 7 bases for J; bases not matched to a gene: 5. The V gene's germline CDR1 is SGHVS and CDR2 FQNEAQ. Authors' methods: Estimated nucleated cell counts came from reference gene primer amplification. The data were produced by immunoSEQ multiplex PCR, yet TCRdb's version contains in-frame clones alone and is incomplete. V, J and clone size reflect that table, while D and trimming were determined from the DNA. The sample holds approximately 440,000 clones, roughly 91% seen once. The sample was PBMCs or T cells enriched from blood (not recorded which). This sequence joins TRBV7-8 and TRBJ1-1; TRBD1 matches at 12 bases. The TCR sequence derives from a man aged 18 to 29 who had recovered from COVID-19. The CDR3 sequence: CASSLRDRGLGEAFF. CDR3 nucleotide sequence: TGTGCCAGCAGCTTACGGGACAGGGGGCTGGGTGAAGCTTTCTTT.